This T cell receptor beta chain was observed in a study of OX40 agonist ivuxolimab in advanced cancers. The wider study: Partial responses were observed in three patients, of whom one had hepatocellular carcinoma and two had cutaneous melanoma. Findings and limits, study-wide: People who partly responded at 0.1-3.0 mg/kg had some of the least clonal expansion seen.

This table comes from immunoSEQ multiplex PCR, and its TCRdb copy is limited to in-frame clones, with some not included. The repertoire holds over 65,000 clones, with 70% to 85% as singletons. At cycle 4 day 1, cycle 7 day 1, and baseline, blood was sampled. This clone was detected only a few times. Antigen unknown. V was cut by 6 bases and J by 6 bases, with 14 bases left in between. The length of the CDR3 is 14 residues. The germline V gene has CDR1 MDHEN and CDR2 SYDVKM. The rearrangement links TRBV28 to TRBJ2-2, with D possibly matching TRBD1 (5 bases). The sequencing here drew on CD4+ or CD8+ T cells sorted from blood, taken in a trial of the OX40 agonist ivuxolimab. The sequence derives from an adult with an advanced solid tumor such as melanoma, head and neck, liver or kidney cancer. The CDR3 sequence: CASRMDNLPGELFF. Here the CDR3 DNA reads TGTGCCAGCAGAATGGACAATCTCCCCGGGGAGCTGTTTTTT.